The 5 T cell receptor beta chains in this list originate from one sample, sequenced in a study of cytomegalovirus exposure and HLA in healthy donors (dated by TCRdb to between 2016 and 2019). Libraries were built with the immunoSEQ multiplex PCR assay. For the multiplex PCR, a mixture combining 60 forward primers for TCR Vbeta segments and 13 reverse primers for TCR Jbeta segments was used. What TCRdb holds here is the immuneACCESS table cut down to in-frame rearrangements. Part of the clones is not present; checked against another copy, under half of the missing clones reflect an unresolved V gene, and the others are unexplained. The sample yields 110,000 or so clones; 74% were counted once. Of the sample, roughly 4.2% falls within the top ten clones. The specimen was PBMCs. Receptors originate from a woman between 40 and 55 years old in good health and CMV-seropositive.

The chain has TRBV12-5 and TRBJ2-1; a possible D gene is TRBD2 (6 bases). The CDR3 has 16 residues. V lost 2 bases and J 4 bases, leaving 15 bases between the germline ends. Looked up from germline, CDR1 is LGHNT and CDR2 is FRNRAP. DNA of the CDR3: TGTGCTAGTGGTTTGAAGGGTGGGAGGATTTACAATGAGCAGTTCTTC. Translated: CASGLKGGRIYNEQFF.

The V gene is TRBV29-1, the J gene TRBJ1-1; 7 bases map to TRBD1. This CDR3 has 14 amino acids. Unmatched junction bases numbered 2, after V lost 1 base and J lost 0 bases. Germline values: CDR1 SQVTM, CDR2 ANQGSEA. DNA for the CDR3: TGCAGCGTTGAAGGACAGGGCATGAACACTGAAGCTTTCTTT. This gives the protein CSVEGQGMNTEAFF.

CDR3 nucleotides: TGTGCCAGCAGCTTGGCCAAGGGACAGGGAAACTATGGCTACACCTTC. Its translation is CASSLAKGQGNYGYTF. This chain uses TRBV5-4 with TRBJ1-2, with 9 bases aligning to TRBD1. Germline V lookup: CDR1 SGHNT, CDR2 YYREEE (reference sequence). V shed 0 bases, J shed 2 bases, and the junction held 5 bases outside the gene matches. The CDR3 runs to 16 residues. Drawing the rest from reference TRBV5-4 and TRBJ1-2, the complete variable domain is ETGVTQSPTHLIKTRGQQVTLRCSSQSGHNTVSWYQQALGQGPQFIFQYYREEENGRGNFPPRFSGLQFPNYSSELNVNALELDDSALYLCASSLAKGQGNYGYTFGSGTRLTVV.

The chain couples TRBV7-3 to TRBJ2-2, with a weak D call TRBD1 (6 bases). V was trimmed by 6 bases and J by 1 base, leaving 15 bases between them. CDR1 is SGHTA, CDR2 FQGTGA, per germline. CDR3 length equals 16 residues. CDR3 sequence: CASRAEDSKNTGELFF. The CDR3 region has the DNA TGTGCCAGCAGGGCTGAGGACAGCAAGAACACCGGGGAGCTGTTTTTT.

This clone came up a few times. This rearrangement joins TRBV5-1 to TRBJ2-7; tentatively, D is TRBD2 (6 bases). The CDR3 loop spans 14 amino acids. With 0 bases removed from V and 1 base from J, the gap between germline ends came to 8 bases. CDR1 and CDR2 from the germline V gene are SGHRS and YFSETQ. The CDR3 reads CASSLESGSYEQYF. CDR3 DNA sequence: TGCGCCAGCAGCTTGGAAAGCGGGTCCTACGAGCAGTACTTC.